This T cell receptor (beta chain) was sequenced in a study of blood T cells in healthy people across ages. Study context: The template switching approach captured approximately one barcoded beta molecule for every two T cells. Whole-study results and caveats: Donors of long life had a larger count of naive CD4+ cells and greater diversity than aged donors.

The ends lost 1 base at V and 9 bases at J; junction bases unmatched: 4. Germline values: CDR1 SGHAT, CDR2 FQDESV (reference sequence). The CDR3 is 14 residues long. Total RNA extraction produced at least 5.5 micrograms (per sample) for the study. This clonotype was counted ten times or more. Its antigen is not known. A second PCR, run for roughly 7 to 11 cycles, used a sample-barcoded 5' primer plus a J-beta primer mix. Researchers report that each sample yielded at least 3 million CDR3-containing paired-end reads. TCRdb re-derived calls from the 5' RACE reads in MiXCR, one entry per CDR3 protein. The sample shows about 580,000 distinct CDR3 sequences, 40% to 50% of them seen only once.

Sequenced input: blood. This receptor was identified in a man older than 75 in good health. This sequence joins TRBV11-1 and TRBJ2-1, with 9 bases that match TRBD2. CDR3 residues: CASSLELAGFEQFF. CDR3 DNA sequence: TGTGCCAGCAGCTTAGAGCTAGCGGGATTTGAGCAGTTCTTC.